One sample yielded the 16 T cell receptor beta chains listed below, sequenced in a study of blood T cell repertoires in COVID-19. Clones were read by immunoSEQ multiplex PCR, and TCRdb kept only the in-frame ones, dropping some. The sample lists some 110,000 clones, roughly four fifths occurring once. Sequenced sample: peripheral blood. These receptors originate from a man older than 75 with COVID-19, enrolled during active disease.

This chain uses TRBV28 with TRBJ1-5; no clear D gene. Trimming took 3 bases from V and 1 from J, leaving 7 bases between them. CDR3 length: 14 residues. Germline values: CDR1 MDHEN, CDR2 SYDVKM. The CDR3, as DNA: TGTGCCAGCAGTTTTGGAGGGAGCAATCAGCCCCAGCATTTT. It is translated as CASSFGGSNQPQHF.

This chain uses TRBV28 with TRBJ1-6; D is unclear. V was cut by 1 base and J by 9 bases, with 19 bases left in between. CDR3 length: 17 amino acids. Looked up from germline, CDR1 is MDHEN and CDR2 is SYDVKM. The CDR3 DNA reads TGTGCCAGCAGTTTATACCTCTTGGCAAACAATCGTTCACCCCTCCACTTT. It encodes CASSLYLLANNRSPLHF.

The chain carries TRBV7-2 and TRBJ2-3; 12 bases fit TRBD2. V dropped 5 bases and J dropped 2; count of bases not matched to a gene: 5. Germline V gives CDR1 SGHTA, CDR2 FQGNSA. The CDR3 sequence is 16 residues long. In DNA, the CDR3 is TGTGCCAGCAGCCTCGGACTAGCGGGGAACACAGATACGCAGTATTTT. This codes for CASSLGLAGNTDTQYF.

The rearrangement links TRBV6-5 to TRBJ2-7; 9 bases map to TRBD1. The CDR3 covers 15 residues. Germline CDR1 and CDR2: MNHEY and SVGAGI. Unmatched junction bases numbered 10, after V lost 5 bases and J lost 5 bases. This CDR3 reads CASSPYRDRDNEQYF. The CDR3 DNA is TGTGCCAGCAGTCCTTACCGGGACAGGGATAACGAGCAGTACTTC.

The CDR3 nucleotides are TGTGCCAGCAGTCTTATCGACAGGGAGGCCGGGGAGCTGTTTTTT. It yields the protein CASSLIDREAGELFF. The chain joins TRBV28 to TRBJ2-2; a possible D gene is TRBD1 (7 bases). The germline V gene has CDR1 MDHEN and CDR2 SYDVKM. Trimming cost V 5 bases and J 6 bases, with 16 bases left between them. This CDR3 contains 15 residues.

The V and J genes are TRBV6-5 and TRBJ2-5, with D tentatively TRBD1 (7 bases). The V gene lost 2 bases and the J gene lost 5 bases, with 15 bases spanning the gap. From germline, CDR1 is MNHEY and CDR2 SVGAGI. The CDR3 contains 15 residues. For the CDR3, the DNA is TGTGCCAGCAGTTACCGTGCAGGGGGGCGGGAGACCCAGTACTTC. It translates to CASSYRAGGRETQYF.

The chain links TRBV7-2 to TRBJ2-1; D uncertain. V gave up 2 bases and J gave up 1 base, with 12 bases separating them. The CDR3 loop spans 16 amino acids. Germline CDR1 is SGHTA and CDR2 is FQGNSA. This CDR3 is CASSLLAAFSYNEQFF. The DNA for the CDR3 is TGTGCCAGCAGCTTACTGGCCGCCTTTTCCTACAATGAGCAGTTCTTC.

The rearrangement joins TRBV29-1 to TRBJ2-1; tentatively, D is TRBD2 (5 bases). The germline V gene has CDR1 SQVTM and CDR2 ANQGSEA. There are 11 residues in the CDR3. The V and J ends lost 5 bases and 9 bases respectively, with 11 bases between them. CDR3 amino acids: CSVRSSGEQFF. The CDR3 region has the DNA TGCAGCGTTCGATCCAGCGGTGAGCAGTTCTTC.

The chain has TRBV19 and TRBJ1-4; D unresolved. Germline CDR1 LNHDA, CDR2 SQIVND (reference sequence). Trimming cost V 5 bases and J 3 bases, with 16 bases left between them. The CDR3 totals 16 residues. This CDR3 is CASSLDPPAANEKLFF. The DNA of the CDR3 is TGTGCCAGTAGTCTTGACCCACCTGCGGCTAATGAAAAACTGTTTTTT.

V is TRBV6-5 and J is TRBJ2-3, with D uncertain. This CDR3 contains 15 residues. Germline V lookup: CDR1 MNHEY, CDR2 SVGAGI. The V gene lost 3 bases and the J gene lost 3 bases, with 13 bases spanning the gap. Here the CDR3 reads CASSYSTGWTDTQYF. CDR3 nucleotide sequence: TGTGCCAGCAGTTATTCGACGGGTTGGACAGATACGCAGTATTTT.

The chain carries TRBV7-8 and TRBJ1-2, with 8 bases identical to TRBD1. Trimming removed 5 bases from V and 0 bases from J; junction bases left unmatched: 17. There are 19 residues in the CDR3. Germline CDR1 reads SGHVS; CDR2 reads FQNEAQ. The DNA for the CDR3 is TGTGCCAGCAGCCCAACGAACATACCTACAGGGGGAGCTAACTATGGCTACACCTTC. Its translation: CASSPTNIPTGGANYGYTF.

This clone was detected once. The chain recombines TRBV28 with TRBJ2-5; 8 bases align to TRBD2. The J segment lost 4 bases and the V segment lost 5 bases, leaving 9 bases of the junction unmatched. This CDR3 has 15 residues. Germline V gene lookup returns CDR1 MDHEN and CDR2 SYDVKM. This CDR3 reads CASSPDSGGRETQYF. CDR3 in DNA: TGTGCCAGCAGTCCAGACTCGGGGGGGCGAGAGACCCAGTACTTC.

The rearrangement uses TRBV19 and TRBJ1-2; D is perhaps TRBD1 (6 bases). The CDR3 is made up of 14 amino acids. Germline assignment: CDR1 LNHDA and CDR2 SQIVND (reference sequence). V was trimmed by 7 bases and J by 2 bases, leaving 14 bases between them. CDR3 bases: TGTGCCAGTACCCGGGACAACTCCAACTATGGCTACACCTTC. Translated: CASTRDNSNYGYTF. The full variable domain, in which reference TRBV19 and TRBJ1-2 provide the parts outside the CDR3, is DGGITQSPKYLFRKEGQNVTLSCEQNLNHDAMYWYRQDPGQGLRLIYYSQIVNDFQKGDIAEGYSVSREKKESFPLTVTSAQKNPTAFYLCASTRDNSNYGYTFGSGTRLTVV.

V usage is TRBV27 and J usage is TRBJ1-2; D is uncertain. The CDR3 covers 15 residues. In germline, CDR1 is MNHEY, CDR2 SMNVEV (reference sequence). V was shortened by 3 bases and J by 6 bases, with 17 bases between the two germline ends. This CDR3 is CASSFLNRGANGYTF. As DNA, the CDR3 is TGTGCCAGCAGTTTCCTGAACCGGGGAGCTAATGGCTACACCTTC.

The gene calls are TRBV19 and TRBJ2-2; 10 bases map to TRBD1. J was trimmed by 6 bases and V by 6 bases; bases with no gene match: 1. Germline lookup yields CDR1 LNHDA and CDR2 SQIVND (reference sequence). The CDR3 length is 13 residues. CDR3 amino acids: CASRGQGPGELFF. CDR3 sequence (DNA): TGTGCCAGTAGGGGACAGGGGCCCGGGGAGCTGTTTTTT.

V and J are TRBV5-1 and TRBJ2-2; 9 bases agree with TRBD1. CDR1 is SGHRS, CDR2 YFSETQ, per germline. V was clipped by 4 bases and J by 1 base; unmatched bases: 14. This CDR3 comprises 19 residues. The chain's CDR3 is CASSLRFTGQGGNTGELFF. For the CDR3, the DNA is TGCGCCAGCAGCCTACGCTTTACGGGACAGGGAGGGAACACCGGGGAGCTGTTTTTT.